The clone carrying this T cell receptor (delta chain) is large (0.1 to 1%) by share. The data originate from a study of gamma-delta T cells after stem cell transplantation. Germline assignment: CDR1 GEAIGNYY and CDR2 EKD. Trimming left V 0 bases short and J 1 base short, with 11 bases between. This CDR3 region has 15 residues. TCRdb reprocessed the RT-PCR reads using CATT. The sample has over 2,500 delta-chain clones; 20% to 25% are singletons. The sequenced material came from gamma-delta T cells. This clonotype was obtained from a human donor. It is not recorded whose cells these are; they may come from a transplant donor. This sequence joins TRDV2 and TRDJ1; perhaps TRDD3 as D (6 bases). The CDR3 reads CACDTVGGSTDKLIF. Written as DNA, the CDR3 is TGTGCCTGTGACACCGTGGGGGGAAGCACCGATAAACTCATCTTT.